This T cell receptor beta chain was sequenced in a study of shared clonotypes between healthy human individuals. This CDR3 contains 15 residues. The V gene end was trimmed by 6 bases and the J gene end by 5 bases; junction bases not matched to a gene: 12. Looked up from germline, CDR1 is SGHNT and CDR2 is YYREEE (reference sequence). Only in-frame clones appear in the TCRdb table, and some are missing; sequencing was by immunoSEQ multiplex PCR. Here the sample spans about 610,000 clones, roughly 96% being singletons. Naive CD8 cells lacked CD45RO, underwent positive selection for CCR7 and left out terminally differentiated effector memory CD45RA+ cells.

The receptor was derived from a woman aged 25 to 39 in good health. Sequencing was performed on naive CD8+ T cells sorted from blood. The chain carries TRBV5-4 and TRBJ2-7, with TRBD1 matching 9 bases. Here the CDR3 DNA reads TGTGCCAGCACCCAACAGGGGGCGACTTTCCACGAGCAGTACTTC. Translating it yields CASTQQGATFHEQYF.